This T cell receptor beta chain emerged from a study of blood T cell repertoires in COVID-19. Study-wide background: Samples of COVID-19 (acute and convalescent) were obtained from the United States, Italy and Spain. In each case, the material was cDNA or gDNA derived from T cells, B-cell-depleted T cells, or PBMCs.

The CDR3 runs 15 residues. The germline V gene encodes CDR1 LGHDT and CDR2 YNNKEL (reference sequence). V was cut by 6 bases and J by 7 bases, with 19 bases left in between. In the authors' workflow: Counts of nucleated cells, estimated from reference gene primer amplification, were obtained. Produced via immunoSEQ multiplex PCR; TCRdb's table is partial and in-frame only. V, J and clone size were drawn from that table, and D and trimming were deduced from the DNA. The sample consists of approximately 120,000 clones, 75% to 90% of them appearing once. Source material: peripheral blood. The receptor was derived from a human donor in a cohort sampled during active COVID-19. The chain recombines TRBV3-1 (or the pseudogene TRBV3-2) with TRBJ1-5; possibly TRBD1 for D (5 bases). CDR3 loop: CASSPTKSRGQPQHF. DNA for the CDR3: TGTGCCAGCAGTCCAACTAAGTCCCGGGGGCAGCCCCAGCATTTT.